One sample yielded the 4 T cell receptor beta chains listed below, sequenced in a study of CD8 T cells in ankylosing spondylitis. Overall study findings and caveats: About 8 highly homologous variants made up a TCR beta motif, and this motif appeared characteristic of ankylosing spondylitis blood.

Antigens of these TCRs are unknown. One entry per CDR3 protein results from TCRdb running MiXCR on the 5' RACE reads. The data contain roughly 670,000 distinct CDR3 sequences, 15% to 20% of them singletons. Sequenced material: blood, either unsorted or a sorted T cell fraction (not recorded which). Receptor source: a male donor with ankylosing spondylitis.

This clonotype occurred a few times. V and J are TRBV9 and TRBJ2-1; TRBD2 matches at 8 bases. V shed 3 bases, J shed 10 bases, and the junction held 3 bases outside the gene matches. Germline CDR1 is SGDLS and CDR2 is YYNGEE. The CDR3 consists of 12 residues. CDR3 sequence: CASSAGGGEQFF. The CDR3 nucleotides read TGTGCCAGCAGCGCCGGGGGGGGAGAGCAGTTCTTC.

V gene TRBV7-9 combines with J gene TRBJ1-1; D gene ambiguous. V dropped 5 bases and J dropped 6 bases, with 13 bases sitting between them. Looked up from germline, CDR1 is SEHNR and CDR2 is FQNEAQ (reference sequence). The CDR3 extends over 13 amino acids. CDR3 sequence reads: CASSPALGAEAFF. The CDR3 DNA reads TGTGCCAGCAGCCCCGCCCTAGGCGCTGAAGCTTTCTTT.

This clonotype has ten or more counts. The V gene is TRBV29-1, the J gene TRBJ1-5; D might be TRBD1 (5 bases). Germline lookup yields CDR1 SQVTM and CDR2 ANQGSEA. The CDR3 runs to 14 residues. Trimming removed 4 bases at V and 3 bases at J, with 13 bases between. The CDR3 DNA follows: TGCAGCGTTGCCGGGGCGGGGGTCAATCAGCCCCAGCATTTT. This translates into CSVAGAGVNQPQHF.

The V gene is TRBV2, the J gene TRBJ2-1, with TRBD1 identical over 7 bases. Germline V gene lookup returns CDR1 SNHLY and CDR2 FYNNEI. CDR3 size: 10 residues. Trimming removed 8 bases from V and 10 bases from J; junction bases left unmatched: 2. The CDR3 protein is CASSDREQFF. DNA of the CDR3: TGTGCCAGCTCGGACAGGGAGCAGTTCTTC.